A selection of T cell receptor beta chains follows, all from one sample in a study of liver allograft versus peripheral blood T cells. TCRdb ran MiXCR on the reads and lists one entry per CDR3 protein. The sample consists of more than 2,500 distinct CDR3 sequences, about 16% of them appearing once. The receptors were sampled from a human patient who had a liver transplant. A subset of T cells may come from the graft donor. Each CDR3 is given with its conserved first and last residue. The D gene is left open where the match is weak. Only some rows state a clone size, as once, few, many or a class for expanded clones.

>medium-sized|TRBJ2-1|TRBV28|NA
TGTGCCAGCATGGGGGATTTTGGCCAGGTTGTACCGAATGAGCAGTTCTTC
CASMGDFGQVVPNEQFF
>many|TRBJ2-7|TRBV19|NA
TGTGCCAGTAGTGGCGACGGTAACGAGCAGTACTTC
CASSGDGNEQYF
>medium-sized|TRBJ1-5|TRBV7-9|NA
TGTGCCAGCAGCTTAGGGGACATCAATCAGCCCCAGCATTTT
CASSLGDINQPQHF
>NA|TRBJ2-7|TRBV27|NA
TGTGCCAGCGCCATTTTAGCGAACCCCTACGAGCAGTACTTC
CASAILANPYEQYF
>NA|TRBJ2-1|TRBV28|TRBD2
TGTGCCAGCAGACGCCCGGGGACTAGCGCATACAATGAGCAGTTCTTC
CASRRPGTSAYNEQFF
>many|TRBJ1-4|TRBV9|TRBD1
TGTGCCAGCAGCGTAGAGGGGACAGGGGGTGAAAAACTGTTTTTT
CASSVEGTGGEKLFF
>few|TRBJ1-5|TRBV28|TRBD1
TGTGCCAGCAGAGGGGACAGACAGGGGCCCCAGCATTTT
CASRGDRQGPQHF
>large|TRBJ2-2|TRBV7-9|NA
TGTGCCAGCAGTTCTACTCGCACCGGGGAGCTGTTTTTT
CASSSTRTGELFF
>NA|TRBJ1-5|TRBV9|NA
TGTGCCAGCAGTCAATCACAGGGTATCAATCAGCCCCAGCATTTT
CASSQSQGINQPQHF
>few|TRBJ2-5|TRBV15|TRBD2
TGTGCCACCAGGAGCGGGGGGGCCTCTCAAGAGACCCAGTACTTC
CATRSGGASQETQYF
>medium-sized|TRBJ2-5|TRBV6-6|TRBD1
TGTGCCAGCGAGAGTGACAGGGATCAAGAGACCCAGTACTTC
CASESDRDQETQYF
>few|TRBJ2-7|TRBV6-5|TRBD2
TGTGCCAGCAGTTACTCGACGCTAGCGGGAGGCGAGCAGTACTTC
CASSYSTLAGGEQYF
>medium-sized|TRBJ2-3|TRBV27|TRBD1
TGTGCCAGCAGTATGGGACAGGGGGCGGCTGTTGATACGCAGTATTTT
CASSMGQGAAVDTQYF
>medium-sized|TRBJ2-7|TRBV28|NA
TGTGCCAGCAGACCGGGTCAAAGCTCCTACGAGCAGTACTTC
CASRPGQSSYEQYF
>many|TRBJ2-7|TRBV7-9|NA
TGTGCCAGCAGCCCTCGAGACGGGGAGTCCCTTGGGGAGCAGTACTTC
CASSPRDGESLGEQYF
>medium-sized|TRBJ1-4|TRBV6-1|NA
TGTGCCAGCAGTGAAGGGGGGGGTCGTCTGTTTTTT
CASSEGGGRLFF
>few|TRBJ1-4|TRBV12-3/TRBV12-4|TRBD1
TGTGCCAGCCTTCGGGACAGCGGTGAAAAACTGTTTTTT
CASLRDSGEKLFF
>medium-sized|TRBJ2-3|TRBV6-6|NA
TGTGCCAGCAGTCCCGTCCGGGAGCGAGATACGCAGTATTTT
CASSPVRERDTQYF
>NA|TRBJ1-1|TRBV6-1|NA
TGTGCCAGCAGTGAAGAGGGGCATACTGAAGCTTTCTTT
CASSEEGHTEAFF
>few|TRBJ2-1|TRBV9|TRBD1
TGTGCCAGCAGCGAGACAGGGGGCGCCTACAATGAGCAGTTCTTC
CASSETGGAYNEQFF
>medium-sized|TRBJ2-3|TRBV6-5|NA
TGTGCCAGCAGTTACCGGGGGGCCTTGACAGATACGCAGTATTTT
CASSYRGALTDTQYF
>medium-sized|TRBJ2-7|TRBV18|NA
TGTGCCAGCTCACAGACTCCATCCTACGAGCAGTACTTC
CASSQTPSYEQYF
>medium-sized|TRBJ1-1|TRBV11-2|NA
TGTGCCAGCAGCTCGACACCTAACACTGAAGCTTTCTTT
CASSSTPNTEAFF
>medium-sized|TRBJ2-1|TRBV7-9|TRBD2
TGTGCCAGCAGCTTATCTCGCGGGGGAGGACATGAGCAGTTCTTC
CASSLSRGGGHEQFF
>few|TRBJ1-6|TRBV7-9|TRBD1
TGTGCCAGCAGCTTCGCCGACAGGGGAAATTCACCCCTCCACTTT
CASSFADRGNSPLHF
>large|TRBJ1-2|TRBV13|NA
TGTGCCAGCAGCCTCAGACGTGATGGCTACACCTTC
CASSLRRDGYTF
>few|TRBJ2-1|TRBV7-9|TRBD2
TGTGCCAGCCTCGCTAGCGGGGATGAGCAGTTCTTC
CASLASGDEQFF
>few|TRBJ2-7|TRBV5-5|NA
TGTGCCAGCAGCTGGACTGTGAGCTCCTACGAGCAGTACTTC
CASSWTVSSYEQYF
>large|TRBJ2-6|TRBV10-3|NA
TGTGCCATCAGTGAGTCCGGTCAGAATTGGTCCGGGGCCAACGTCCTGACTTTC
CAISESGQNWSGANVLTF
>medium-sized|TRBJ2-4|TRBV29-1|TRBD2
TGCAGCGTTGAGGGACTAGCGGGATCGAGGGAGAACATTCAGTACTTC
CSVEGLAGSRENIQYF
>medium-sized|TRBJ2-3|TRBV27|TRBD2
TGTGCCAGCAGGACGGGGGGATTAGCTTCAGATACGCAGTATTTT
CASRTGGLASDTQYF
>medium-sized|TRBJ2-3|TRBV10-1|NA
TGCGCCAGCAGTGGGGGGCCCGATACGCAGTATTTT
CASSGGPDTQYF
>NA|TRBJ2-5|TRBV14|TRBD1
TGTGCCAGCACCCCCGGGACAGGGGACGGAGAGACCCAGTACTTC
CASTPGTGDGETQYF
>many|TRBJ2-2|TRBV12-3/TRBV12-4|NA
TGTGCCAGCATTGGGGGGGCAGGGGGCACCGGGGAGCTGTTTTTT
CASIGGAGGTGELFF
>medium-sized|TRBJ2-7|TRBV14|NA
TGTGCCAGCAGCCAAGGGAGACCGGCAACCTACGAGCAGTACTTC
CASSQGRPATYEQYF
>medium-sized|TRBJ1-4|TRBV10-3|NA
TGTGCCATCAGTGAGTCCTGGGAGGGTGTAGGACAAAAACTGTTTTTT
CAISESWEGVGQKLFF
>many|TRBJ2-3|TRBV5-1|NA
TGCGCCAGCAGCTCGGGACTCATGGCTGGGGATACGCAGTATTTT
CASSSGLMAGDTQYF
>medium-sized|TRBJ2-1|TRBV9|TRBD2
TGTGCCAGCAGCGGTAGCGGGAGTGGAAATGAGCAGTTCTTC
CASSGSGSGNEQFF
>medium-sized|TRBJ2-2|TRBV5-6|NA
TGTGCCAGCAGCTTGAGAACTAGCCCCGGGGAGCTGTTTTTT
CASSLRTSPGELFF
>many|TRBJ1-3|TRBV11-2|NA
TGTGCCAGCAGCTCAGTATCTGGAAACACCATATATTTT
CASSSVSGNTIYF
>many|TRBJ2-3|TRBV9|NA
TGTGCCAGCAGCGTAGGGAGGGGAGTCACAGATACGCAGTATTTT
CASSVGRGVTDTQYF
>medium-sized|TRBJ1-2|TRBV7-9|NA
TGTGCCAGCAGCTTAGGGCAGGGTCGTGGCTACACCTTC
CASSLGQGRGYTF
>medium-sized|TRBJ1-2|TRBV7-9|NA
TGTGCCAGCAGCTTAGGACAACCTGGCTACACCTTC
CASSLGQPGYTF
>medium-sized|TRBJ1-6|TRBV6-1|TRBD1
TGTGCCAGCAGCCACCTCCTACAGGGGAGCTCCTATAATTCACCCCTCCACTTT
CASSHLLQGSSYNSPLHF
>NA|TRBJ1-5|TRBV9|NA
TGTGCCAGCAGCGTAGATGGGCGGGGTAATCAGCCCCAGCATTTT
CASSVDGRGNQPQHF
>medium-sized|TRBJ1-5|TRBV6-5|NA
TGTGCCAGCAGTTACTCGAGGCAGGTGGGACAGCCCCAGCATTTT
CASSYSRQVGQPQHF
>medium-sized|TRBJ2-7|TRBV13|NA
TGTGCCAGCAGCTTAGGGGGGGGTTTAGCCTACGAGCAGTACTTC
CASSLGGGLAYEQYF
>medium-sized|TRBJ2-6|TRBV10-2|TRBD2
TGCGCCAGCAGTGAAGCGGGGGGCTCTGGGGCCAACGTCCTGACTTTC
CASSEAGGSGANVLTF
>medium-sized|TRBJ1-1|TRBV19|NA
TGTGCCAGTAGTATAGGCAGGGCGGACACTGAAGCTTTCTTT
CASSIGRADTEAFF
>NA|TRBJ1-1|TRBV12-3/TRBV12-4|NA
TGTGCCAGCATTCTAAACAGGGTGGGCACTGAAGCTTTCTTT
CASILNRVGTEAFF
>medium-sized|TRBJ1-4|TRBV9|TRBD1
TGTGCCAGCAGCCTTGACAGGGGTCGGGAAAAACTGTTTTTT
CASSLDRGREKLFF
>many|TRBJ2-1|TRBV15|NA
TGTGCCACCAGCAGTCTCGGGGGAAATGAGCAGTTCTTC
CATSSLGGNEQFF
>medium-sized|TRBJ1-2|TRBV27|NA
TGTGCCAGCAGTTTACCAGGGAGAGGCTACACCTTC
CASSLPGRGYTF
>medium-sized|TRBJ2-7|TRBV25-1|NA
TGTGCCAGCAGGGGTTCCTACGAGCAGTACTTC
CASRGSYEQYF
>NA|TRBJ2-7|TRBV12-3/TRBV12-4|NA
TGTGCCAGCAGTTTAGGGAGTATGAGTGAGCAGTACTTC
CASSLGSMSEQYF
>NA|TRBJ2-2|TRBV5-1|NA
TGCGCCAGCGCCCAGGAGGGCGGGGAGCTGTTTTTT
CASAQEGGELFF